This entry lists 4 T cell receptor beta chains sequenced from one sample in a study of T cells after yellow fever vaccination (dated by TCRdb to the late 2010s). Read against the paper, the sample's treatment or condition label means: live attenuated yellow fever vaccine strain. The library was obtained by 5' RACE. Sequencing relied on an Illumina NovaSeq 6000. TCRdb itself trimmed the public reads at Q25 with fastp, ran MiXCR and retained productive beta chains. Identical CDR3 protein sequences are pooled into one entry, listed with their most common genes and DNA. In this sample the table shows about 120,000 distinct CDR3 sequences, around 15% of which occur a single time. Of the sample, approximately 43% is held by the ten largest clones. The starting material was CD8+ T cells sorted from PBMCs, obtained 5 days after the yellow fever booster vaccination. Every receptor here comes from a man aged 18-30 years who received the YFV17D yellow fever vaccine.

This chain links TRBV20-1 with TRBJ1-1; D possibly corresponds to TRBD1 (6 bases). Germline-derived CDR1 and CDR2 are DFQATT and SNEGSKA (reference sequence). The CDR3 loop spans 16 amino acids. The germline V and J ends were trimmed by 4 bases and 2 bases, with 20 bases remaining between them. The CDR3 coding sequence is TGCAGTGCTACTACCCCCCGGGGGCGGGCAAACACTGAAGCTTTCTTT. Encoded protein: CSATTPRGRANTEAFF.

The chain couples TRBV29-1 to TRBJ1-1; D is perhaps TRBD1 (5 bases). The V gene lost 4 bases and the J gene lost 8 bases, with 14 bases spanning the gap. Looked up from germline, CDR1 is SQVTM and CDR2 is ANQGSEA. The CDR3 covers 12 residues. The CDR3 DNA reads as TGCAGCGTTGGGGACTTGGGGCGCGAAGCTTTCTTT. Translated: CSVGDLGREAFF. The variable domain in full, with the rest retrieved from reference TRBV29-1 and TRBJ1-1, is SAVISQKPSRDICQRGTSLTIQCQVDSQVTMMFWYRQQPGQSLTLIATANQGSEATYESGFVIDKFPISRPNLTFSTLTVSNMSPEDSSIYLCSVGDLGREAFFGQGTRLTVV.

This clonotype was seen only a few times. Since a much larger clone is just one base distant, this may be a read error. This chain links TRBV7-9 with TRBJ2-3; 9 bases agree with TRBD2. With V trimmed by 5 bases and J by 2 bases, 14 bases remained unmatched. Germline V gene lookup returns CDR1 SEHNR and CDR2 FQNEAQ (reference sequence). The CDR3 is 18 residues long. CDR3 bases: TGTGCCAGCAGCCCTGGTTTAGCGGGGGACGGGATCACAGATACGCAGTATTTT. Translating gives CASSPGLAGDGITDTQYF.

This clonotype was recorded a few times. The CDR3 region is CASSHRLAGGRNEQFF. Here the CDR3 DNA reads TGCGCCAGCAGCCACCGTTTAGCGGGGGGGCGGAATGAGCAGTTCTTC. This chain uses TRBV4-3 with TRBJ2-1, with TRBD2 matching over 11 bases. The germline V gene encodes CDR1 LGHNA and CDR2 YSLEER. The CDR3 is 16 amino acids. V was clipped by 3 bases and J by 7 bases; unmatched bases: 8.